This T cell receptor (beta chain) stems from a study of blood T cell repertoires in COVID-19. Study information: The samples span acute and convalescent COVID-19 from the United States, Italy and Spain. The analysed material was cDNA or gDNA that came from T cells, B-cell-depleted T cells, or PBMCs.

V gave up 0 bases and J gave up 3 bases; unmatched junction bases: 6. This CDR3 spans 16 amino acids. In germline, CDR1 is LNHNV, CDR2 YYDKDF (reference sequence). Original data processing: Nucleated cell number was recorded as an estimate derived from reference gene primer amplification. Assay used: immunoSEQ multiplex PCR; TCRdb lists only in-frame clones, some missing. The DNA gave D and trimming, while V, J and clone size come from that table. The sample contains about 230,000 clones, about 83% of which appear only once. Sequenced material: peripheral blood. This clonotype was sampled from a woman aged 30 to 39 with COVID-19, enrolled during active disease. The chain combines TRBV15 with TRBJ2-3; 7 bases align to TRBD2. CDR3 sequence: CATSRERLAGTDTQYF. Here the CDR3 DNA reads TGTGCCACCAGCAGAGAACGACTAGCAGGAACAGATACGCAGTATTTT.